The 5 T cell receptor beta chains presented below share a single source sample, sequenced in a study of shared clonotypes between healthy human individuals. The assay was immunoSEQ multiplex PCR, and TCRdb's table has in-frame clones only and misses some. The repertoire has about 1.5 million clones, around 95% of them found once; the top ten carry 1% to 1.5%. Sequencing input: naive CD4+ T cells sorted from blood. Stated subset: CD45RA+ positively selected. These receptors were obtained from a man aged 30 to 39 in good health.

The chain recombines TRBV6-5 with TRBJ1-5; D may be TRBD1 (6 bases). Per germline, CDR1 MNHEY and CDR2 SVGAGI. The germline V and J ends were trimmed by 10 bases and 3 bases, with 16 bases remaining between them. The CDR3 is 14 residues long. The CDR3, as DNA: TGTGCCACCAGAGGAAGGGGGGACAATCAGCCCCAGCATTTT. It is translated as CATRGRGDNQPQHF.

A remark on this clone: Other DNA sequences within the sample encode an identical CDR3. This chain uses TRBV5-1 with TRBJ2-6; D is undetermined. The CDR3 spans 15 residues. Germline assignment: CDR1 SGHRS and CDR2 YFSETQ. The V end lost 4 bases, the J end lost 0 bases, and 8 bases lay between the germline ends. CDR3 in amino acids: CASSTAPSGANVLTF. The CDR3 DNA reads TGCGCCAGCAGCACTGCTCCCTCTGGGGCCAACGTCCTGACTTTC.

The chain couples TRBV7-8 to TRBJ2-7, with D possibly TRBD1 on 6 matching bases. The germline V gene has CDR1 SGHVS and CDR2 FQNEAQ. The CDR3 loop spans 15 amino acids. Between the trimmed V and J ends, which lost 1 base and 0 bases, there was a span of 10 bases. The CDR3 DNA is TGTGCCAGCAGCTTAGAGTCGACAGGCTCCTACGAGCAGTACTTC. It encodes CASSLESTGSYEQYF. Looking up the rest from reference TRBV7-8 and TRBJ2-7 gives the full variable domain: GAGVSQSPRYKVAKRGQDVALRCDPISGHVSLFWYQQALGQGPEFLTYFQNEAQLDKSGLPSDRFFAERPEGSVSTLKIQRTQQEDSAVYLCASSLESTGSYEQYFGPGTRLTVT.

The CDR3 reads CASSLPIGLAGTKQFF. The CDR3 DNA is TGTGCCAGCAGCTTACCAATCGGCCTAGCGGGAACCAAGCAGTTCTTC. V and J are TRBV7-8 and TRBJ2-1, with TRBD2 matching over 9 bases. V trimming: 2 bases; J trimming: 11 bases; junction bases outside the gene matches: 13. Germline assignment: CDR1 SGHVS and CDR2 FQNEAQ. CDR3 length equals 16 residues. The full variable domain, rest sourced from reference TRBV7-8 and TRBJ2-1, is GAGVSQSPRYKVAKRGQDVALRCDPISGHVSLFWYQQALGQGPEFLTYFQNEAQLDKSGLPSDRFFAERPEGSVSTLKIQRTQQEDSAVYLCASSLPIGLAGTKQFFGPGTRLTVL.

This clone has a single count. This chain uses TRBV30 with TRBJ1-1, with D uncertain. This CDR3 contains 13 residues. From germline, CDR1 is GTSNPN and CDR2 SVGIG (reference sequence). The CDR3 coding sequence is TGTGGGATGAACGGAGATCGGGGCACTGAAGCTTTCTTT. This codes for CGMNGDRGTEAFF.